This T cell receptor beta chain appears in the sequencing data of a study of blood T cells in healthy people across ages. The study, taken as a whole, reports: Calculation of diversity from one million T cells yielded estimates considered to be underestimates.

V trimming: 0 bases; J trimming: 0 bases; junction bases outside the gene matches: 7. The CDR3 loop spans 17 amino acids. CDR1 and CDR2 from the germline V gene are SGHDT and YYEEEE. Isolating PBMCs gave at least 6 million of these cells per sample. Using a J-beta primer mix together with a sample-barcoded 5' primer, a second PCR was run for roughly 7 to 11 cycles. A template-switch adaptor that had 12 random nucleotides put a tag on each cDNA molecule. In TCRdb, the 5' RACE reads were re-called with MiXCR into one record per CDR3 protein. The data show around 2 million distinct CDR3 sequences, roughly two fifths seen once. Notes on this clonotype: Its target is unknown.

The sample comprised blood. J is TRBJ2-7 and V is TRBV5-6; the match to TRBD1 covers 9 bases. The receptor was derived from a human donor in good health. CDR3 sequence reads: CASSLVWGQGISYEQYF. In DNA, the CDR3 is TGTGCCAGCAGCTTGGTGTGGGGACAGGGAATCTCCTACGAGCAGTACTTC.